These 29 T cell receptor beta chains share one sample of origin, sequenced in a study of CXCR3-negative and CXCR3-positive naive CD8 T cells. General study findings and limits: TRB CDR3 hydrophobicity was greater in CXCR3-positive naive cells than in CXCR3-negative naive cells.

5' RACE with UMI labels generated the TRB cDNA libraries. One entry per CDR3 protein, without DNA, is what TCRdb gives after re-calling the 5' RACE reads. This repertoire includes about 98,000 distinct CDR3 sequences. These receptors are not linked to any known antigen. Sequencing was carried out using naive CXCR3+ CD8+ T cells from blood. Noted subset: CD45RO-CCR7+CD27+CD95- naive CD8+ T cells expressing CXCR3 (TNR3+). These receptors came from a human donor in good health. Some clones in this sample may be carry-over from other donors' samples.

The CDR3 spells CASSRQFEETQYF. This chain uses TRBV25-1 with TRBJ2-5; there is no DNA to check the TCRdb D call of TRBD1. Germline V gene lookup returns CDR1 MGHDK and CDR2 SYGVNS. The CDR3 contains 13 residues.

The chain couples TRBV19 to TRBJ2-2. The CDR3 totals 15 residues. The germline gives CDR1 LNHDA, CDR2 SQIVND (reference sequence). The CDR3 loop is CASSMSVSNTGELFF.

This chain connects TRBV7-8 to TRBJ2-1; checking the TCRdb D call of TRBD2 is not possible without DNA. Germline V gene lookup returns CDR1 SGHVS and CDR2 FQNEAQ. This CDR3 is 18 amino acids long. This CDR3 reads CASSLARLAGGRNNEQFF.

This chain connects TRBV15 to TRBJ1-3. In germline, CDR1 is LNHNV, CDR2 YYDKDF (reference sequence). The CDR3 totals 15 residues. CDR3 region: CATSRDLGSGNTIYF.

The V gene is TRBV12-3 or TRBV12-4, the J gene TRBJ1-1; as DNA is missing, the TRBD1 call by TCRdb cannot be tested. The CDR3 is made up of 13 amino acids. The CDR3 is CASGIGTYTEAFF.

The chain employs TRBV20-1 and TRBJ2-5; no DNA is available, so the TRBD2 call from TCRdb remains unchecked. CDR1 DFQATT and CDR2 SNEGSKA come from the germline V gene (reference sequence). The CDR3 loop spans 16 amino acids. CDR3 amino acids: CSARDWATSGTETQYF.

The J gene is TRBJ2-5, the V gene TRBV12-3 or TRBV12-4; no DNA is available, so the TRBD1 call from TCRdb remains unchecked. CDR3 length: 15 amino acids. CDR3 region: CASSGTGWLGETQYF.

The rearrangement joins TRBV28 to TRBJ2-7; TCRdb returns TRBD2, unconfirmable since there is no DNA. This CDR3 is built from 18 residues. Germline V CDR1 and CDR2: MDHEN, SYDVKM. The CDR3 here is CASSTPILLGRLYYEQYF.

The V and J genes are TRBV27 and TRBJ2-2; TCRdb outputs TRBD1, but without DNA this stays unchecked. The CDR3 is made up of 15 amino acids. In germline, CDR1 is MNHEY, CDR2 SMNVEV (reference sequence). The chain's CDR3 is CASSLPPLNTGELFF.

This chain uses TRBV29-1 with TRBJ2-3; checking the TCRdb D call of TRBD2 is not possible without DNA. This CDR3 contains 12 residues. The V gene's germline CDR1 is SQVTM and CDR2 ANQGSEA. The CDR3 protein is CSSGGGADTQYF.

The chain has TRBV20-1 and TRBJ2-7; the D gene TCRdb calls, TRBD2, cannot be checked with no DNA. CDR1 and CDR2 from the germline V gene are DFQATT and SNEGSKA (reference sequence). The CDR3 is 17 amino acids. The CDR3: CSAREASGGIFVYEQYF.

CDR3 region: CASSFPGTVNTGELWF. This chain joins TRBV12-3 or TRBV12-4 and TRBJ2-2; TCRdb names TRBD1, which stays unverified in the absence of DNA. The CDR3 is 16 residues long.

The V and J genes are TRBV27 and TRBJ1-5; TCRdb's D gene call, TRBD1, goes unchecked for lack of DNA. CDR1 MNHEY and CDR2 SMNVEV come from the germline V gene (reference sequence). This CDR3 contains 13 residues. CDR3 amino acids: CASRLASGQPQHF.

The chain couples TRBV28 to TRBJ2-7; the TCRdb D gene call, TRBD1, has no DNA to confirm it. There are 13 residues in the CDR3. CDR1 MDHEN and CDR2 SYDVKM come from the germline V gene. The CDR3 here is CTSSPFGGHEQYF.

The V call is TRBV6-6, the J call TRBJ1-1; TCRdb gives TRBD1 as the D gene, but with no DNA this cannot be confirmed. From germline, CDR1 is MNHNY and CDR2 SVGAGI (reference sequence). The CDR3 is 18 residues long. Here the CDR3 reads CASSKVRDNRGRGTEAFF.

The chain links TRBV4-3 to TRBJ1-1. CDR1 is LGHNA and CDR2 is YSLEER in the germline V gene. The CDR3 has 15 amino acids. The CDR3 region is CASSQEQDRGTEAFF.

The rearrangement uses TRBV9 and TRBJ2-7; TCRdb indicates TRBD1, and absent DNA this call remains unverified. The CDR3 is made up of 12 amino acids. Germline V lookup: CDR1 SGDLS, CDR2 YYNGEE. The CDR3 loop is CASSVSGGEQYF.

The J gene is TRBJ1-3, the V gene TRBV7-9; TCRdb's assignment of TRBD1 cannot be checked, as there is no DNA. The CDR3 is 13 amino acids. CDR1 is SEHNR, CDR2 FQNEAQ, per germline (reference sequence). CDR3 residues: CASSPRQGNTIYF.

The rearrangement uses TRBV6-2 or TRBV6-3 and TRBJ1-1. CDR3 size: 14 residues. Per the germline V gene, CDR1 is MNHEY and CDR2 is SVGEGT. CDR3 amino acids: CASSYPAGLGEAFF.

This chain uses TRBV6-2 or TRBV6-3 with TRBJ2-1; checking the TCRdb D call of TRBD2 is not possible without DNA. Germline V gives CDR1 MNHEY, CDR2 SVGEGT. CDR3 length: 17 amino acids. CDR3 loop: CASSYSTLAVTYNEQFF.

CDR3: CASRPWVDGMNTEAFF. This sequence joins TRBV12-3 or TRBV12-4 and TRBJ1-1; TCRdb lists TRBD1, though no DNA is available to test this call. The CDR3 is 16 amino acids.

The V and J genes are TRBV6-2 or TRBV6-3 and TRBJ2-7; the D gene TCRdb calls, TRBD1, cannot be checked with no DNA. CDR1 is MNHEY and CDR2 is SVGEGT in the germline V gene. This CDR3 is built from 19 residues. The CDR3 sequence: CASRDVVGQQYDAVYEQYF.

J is TRBJ2-3 and V is TRBV12-3 or TRBV12-4; TCRdb selects TRBD1, and the lack of DNA leaves this call unchecked. CDR3 size: 15 residues. CDR3 loop: CARSLPGGSTDTQYF.

The gene calls are TRBV29-1 and TRBJ2-6; TCRdb picks TRBD2, but there is no DNA to check that call. This CDR3 has 17 residues. Germline V gene sequence: CDR1 SQVTM, CDR2 ANQGSEA. The CDR3 loop is CSVEASGSSPGANVLTF.

The rearrangement uses TRBV11-2 and TRBJ2-5. This CDR3 has 15 residues. The germline V gene encodes CDR1 SGHAT and CDR2 FQNNGV. This chain's CDR3 is CASSLGELVRETQYF.

J is TRBJ2-2 and V is TRBV6-4; the TRBD2 assignment by TCRdb is unverifiable without DNA. The CDR3 totals 13 residues. Germline CDR1 and CDR2: MRHNA and SNTAGT. CDR3: CASRLGNTGELFF.

The chain combines TRBV4-3 with TRBJ2-7; the D gene TCRdb calls, TRBD1, cannot be checked with no DNA. The CDR3 is 15 amino acids. Germline lookup yields CDR1 LGHNA and CDR2 YSLEER. This CDR3 is CASSLDRSPTYEQYF.

The V gene is TRBV4-1, the J gene TRBJ1-1; TCRdb lists TRBD1, though no DNA is available to test this call. CDR1 and CDR2 from the germline V gene are MGHRA and YSYEKL. The CDR3 contains 15 residues. The CDR3 loop is CASSQDPGAGTEAFF.

This sequence joins TRBV7-9 and TRBJ2-1; checking the TCRdb D call of TRBD1 is not possible without DNA. Per germline, CDR1 SEHNR and CDR2 FQNEAQ (reference sequence). The CDR3 has 14 residues. CDR3 region: CASSLGYPDNEQFF.